These T cell receptor beta chains were read from a single sample in a study of T cells in Graves' hyperthyroidism and ophthalmopathy. TCRdb re-called the multiplex PCR reads through MiXCR, storing one row per CDR3 protein. The sample contains approximately 700,000 distinct CDR3 sequences, roughly 45% of which appear only once. The specimen was peripheral blood or thyroid tissue (not recorded which). The receptors come from an adult man with Graves' disease, either hyperthyroidism or ophthalmopathy (not recorded which). Both conserved end residues are part of each CDR3. D genes are given only for firm matches. Clone size, where shown, is once, few, many, or a class for clones that have expanded.

abundance	d_gene	v_gene	j_gene	CDR3nt	CDR3aa
NA	NA	TRBV7-6	TRBJ2-7	TGTGCCAGCAGTTCCCCACCGAGGATCTACTACGAGCAGTACTTC	CASSSPPRIYYEQYF
NA	NA	TRBV2	TRBJ2-5	TGTGCCAGCAGTGAAATCCGGGACGGGGGCCAAGAGACCCAGTACTTC	CASSEIRDGGQETQYF
many	TRBD1	TRBV24-1	TRBJ1-4	TGTGCCACCAGTGACGGGACAGGGAGTGAAAAACTGTTTTTT	CATSDGTGSEKLFF
NA	NA	TRBV7-2	TRBJ1-1	TGTGCCAGCAGCTTTCTGGCCTGGAACACTGAAGCTTTCTTT	CASSFLAWNTEAFF
NA	NA	TRBV10-2	TRBJ2-7	TGCGGGGACACCGAGACTCCTCACTGCGAGCAGTACTTC	CGDTETPHCEQYF
NA	TRBD1	TRBV19	TRBJ1-2	TGTGCCAGTAGTAAACCCGGGACAGCGGCCCATGGCTACACCTTC	CASSKPGTAAHGYTF
few	NA	TRBV12-3/TRBV12-4	TRBJ1-1	TGTGCCAGTAAGCCAGCCATGAACACTGAAGCTTTCTTT	CASKPAMNTEAFF
few	TRBD2	TRBV6-1	TRBJ2-7	TGTGCCAGCAGGCGGGGGGTCTCCTACGAGCAGTACTTC	CASRRGVSYEQYF
NA	TRBD1	TRBV7-9	TRBJ2-7	TGCGCCAGCAGCCAAGATATGACAGGGCGTAGCGAGCAGCACTTC	CASSQDMTGRSEQHF
NA	NA	TRBV7-2	TRBJ1-5	TGTGCCAGCACCCGGGGGGGGCGTGCTCCGAATCAGCCCCAGCATTTT	CASTRGGRAPNQPQHF
NA	TRBD1	TRBV5-1	TRBJ2-7	TGCGCCAGCAGCTACTCACCCGGGACAGGCTCCTACGAGCAGTACTTC	CASSYSPGTGSYEQYF
NA	NA	TRBV25-1	TRBJ1-4	TGTGCCAGCAGTGTCGACACCCGGGACGGCACTAATGAAAAACTGTTTTTT	CASSVDTRDGTNEKLFF
NA	NA	TRBV2	TRBJ1-5	TGTGCCAGCAGCCATTGGACGGATAATCAGCCCCAGCATTTT	CASSHWTDNQPQHF
NA	NA	TRBV15	TRBJ1-4	TGTGCCTCCGGCGACGGGCCAACTAATGAAAAACTGTTTTTT	CASGDGPTNEKLFF
NA	NA	TRBV2	TRBJ1-5	TGTGCCAGCGTTAGGGGTGTGGAAGAGACCCAGCATTTT	CASVRGVEETQHF
NA	NA	TRBV29-1	TRBJ1-2	TGCAGCTTAGACCTCAACTATGGCTACACCTTC	CSLDLNYGYTF
many	NA	TRBV7-9	TRBJ2-7	TGTGCCAGCAGCTTAGAACAGTTCGAGCAGTACTTC	CASSLEQFEQYF
many	NA	TRBV2	TRBJ2-7	TGTGCCAGCAGTGAACGACTCCGATCCCCTATTACCGCGCAGTACTTC	CASSERLRSPITAQYF
NA	NA	TRBV20-1	TRBJ2-7	TGCAGTGCTAGTAAGGGGATGTCCTACGAGCAGTACTTC	CSASKGMSYEQYF
many	NA	TRBV19	TRBJ2-5	TGTGCCAGCAGCCCACAGGGAGGAGAGACCCAGTACTTC	CASSPQGGETQYF
NA	TRBD1	TRBV2	TRBJ2-7	TGTGCCAGCAGAGGACAGGGGTTACGGCAGTACTTC	CASRGQGLRQYF
many	TRBD2	TRBV2	TRBJ2-7	TGTGCCAGCACTAGCGGGGTCAACGAGCAGTACTTC	CASTSGVNEQYF
NA	NA	TRBV7-9	TRBJ1-3	TGTGCCACCCGCTCTGGGGTTATTTCACCTGGAAACACCATATATTTT	CATRSGVISPGNTIYF
few	NA	TRBV19	TRBJ2-5	TGTGCCAGTAGTATGAACCACCAAGAGACCCAGTACTTC	CASSMNHQETQYF
NA	NA	TRBV9	TRBJ1-1	TGTGCCAGCAGCGTAGGGACATCCACTGAAGCTTTCTTT	CASSVGTSTEAFF
few	TRBD1	TRBV5-4	TRBJ1-6	TGTGCCAGCAGCCCGACCGGGACAGATAATTCACCCCTCCACTTT	CASSPTGTDNSPLHF
NA	NA	TRBV24-1	TRBJ2-1	TGTGCCACCAGTGACGGCAGGGGCTACAATGAGCAGTTCTTC	CATSDGRGYNEQFF
few	TRBD1	TRBV24-1	TRBJ1-3	TGTGCCACCAGTGGCGCTCGGGACAGCCCAGACTCTGGAAACACCATATATTTT	CATSGARDSPDSGNTIYF
NA	TRBD1	TRBV7-3	TRBJ2-7	TGTGCCAGCAGCCCAACGCAGGACAGGGGGGACTACGAGCAGTACTTC	CASSPTQDRGDYEQYF
many	NA	TRBV10-2	TRBJ1-2	TGCGCCAGCAGTGATCGGGGAACCGCTGGCTACACCTTC	CASSDRGTAGYTF
once	TRBD1	TRBV7-2	TRBJ1-1	TGTGCCAGCAGCCAGGGGGCGGGGGGCAAGGGAGCTTTCTTT	CASSQGAGGKGAFF
many	NA	TRBV7-8	TRBJ2-2	TGTGCCAGCACAGAGACCGGGGAGCTGTTTTTT	CASTETGELFF
NA	NA	TRBV4-1	TRBJ1-1	TGCGCCAGCAGCCAAGCCAGGGGATGGACTGAAGCTTTCTTT	CASSQARGWTEAFF
NA	TRBD1	TRBV7-6	TRBJ1-1	TGTGCCAGCAGCTCCCAGGACAGGAGAGCTGAAGCTTTCTTT	CASSSQDRRAEAFF
many	NA	TRBV28	TRBJ1-4	TGTGCCAGCAGTTTATCGACGACGGGTAATGAAAAACTGTTTTTT	CASSLSTTGNEKLFF
NA	NA	TRBV7-2	TRBJ2-7	TGTGCCAGCAGCTTAGTCCCGGGGTCCCACGAGCAGTACTTC	CASSLVPGSHEQYF
many	NA	TRBV7-8	TRBJ2-2	TGTGCCAGCACCTGGGACTGGACGAACACCGGGGAGCTGTTTTTT	CASTWDWTNTGELFF